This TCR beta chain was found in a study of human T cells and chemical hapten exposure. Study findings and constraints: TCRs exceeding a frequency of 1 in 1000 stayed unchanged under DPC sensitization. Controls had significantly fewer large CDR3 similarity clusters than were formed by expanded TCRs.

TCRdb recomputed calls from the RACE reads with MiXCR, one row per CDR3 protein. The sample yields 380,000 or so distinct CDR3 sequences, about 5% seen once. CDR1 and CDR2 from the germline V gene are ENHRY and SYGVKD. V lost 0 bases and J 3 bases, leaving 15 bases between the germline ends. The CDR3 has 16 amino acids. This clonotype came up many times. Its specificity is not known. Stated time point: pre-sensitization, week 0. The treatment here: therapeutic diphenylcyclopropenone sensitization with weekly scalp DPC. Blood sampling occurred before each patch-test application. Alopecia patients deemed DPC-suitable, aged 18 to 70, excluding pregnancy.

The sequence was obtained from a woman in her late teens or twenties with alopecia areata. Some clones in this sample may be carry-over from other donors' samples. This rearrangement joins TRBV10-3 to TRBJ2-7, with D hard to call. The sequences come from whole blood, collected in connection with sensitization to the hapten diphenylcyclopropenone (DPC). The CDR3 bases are TGTGCCATCAGTGAGTCGAAGGGCCTCAGGAGCTACGAGCAGTACTTC. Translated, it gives CAISESKGLRSYEQYF.